In its sample, the clone carrying this T cell receptor (beta chain) was seen a few times. The sample comes from a study of T cells in Graves' hyperthyroidism and ophthalmopathy. RNA transcripts yielded amplified TCR beta CDR3 regions. First-round RT-PCR with HTBI primers amplified the TCR CDR3 region. TCRdb itself ran the multiplex PCR reads through MiXCR, one entry per CDR3 protein. The sample lists 380,000 or so distinct CDR3 sequences; approximately 13% were seen once. Exclusion criteria comprised uncontrolled infection, other autoimmune disease, pregnancy or lactation. Clinicians diagnosed patients from clinical symptoms, serum thyroxine and TRAb, thyroid ultrasound and orbital computed tomography. The CDR3 has 19 residues. Trimming removed 0 bases from V and 7 bases from J, with 26 bases in between. Germline V gene sequence: CDR1 WNHNN, CDR2 SYGVQD (reference sequence).

The chain joins TRBV10-1 to TRBJ2-3; D is perhaps TRBD2 (6 bases). The sequence was obtained from a woman aged 25 to 39 with Graves' hyperthyroidism. Sequencing was performed on blood. The CDR3 DNA reads as TGCGCCAGCAGTGAGTCTAAAGTTTTGCCGGGACTCCCTCGCAATACGCAGTATTTT. It codes for CASSESKVLPGLPRNTQYF.